The 23 T cell receptor beta chains reported below all come from one sample, sequenced in a study of OX40 agonist ivuxolimab in advanced cancers. Sequencing was performed with immunoSEQ multiplex PCR; in TCRdb, only in-frame clones are kept and a portion is missing. The data contain about 61,000 clones, 70% to 90% of them singletons. The sequencing here drew on CD4+ or CD8+ T cells sorted from blood, taken in a trial of the OX40 agonist ivuxolimab. The receptors originated from an adult with an advanced solid tumor such as melanoma, head and neck, liver or kidney cancer.

The chain couples TRBV19 to TRBJ2-2; perhaps D is TRBD1 or TRBD2 (5 bases each). The CDR3 consists of 16 residues. The V gene lost 2 bases and the J gene lost 2 bases, with 12 bases spanning the gap. From germline, CDR1 is LNHDA and CDR2 SQIVND (reference sequence). DNA for the CDR3: TGTGCCAGTAGTATAATGGGACGCCTTAACACCGGGGAGCTGTTTTTT. Protein product: CASSIMGRLNTGELFF.

The chain recombines TRBV28 with TRBJ1-1; the D is unclear. CDR1 is MDHEN and CDR2 is SYDVKM in the germline V gene. This CDR3 spans 14 amino acids. The V and J ends lost 6 bases and 2 bases respectively, with 13 bases between them. The CDR3 DNA is TGTGCCAGCAGGGCCGGGAACCAAAACACTGAAGCTTTCTTT. Protein product: CASRAGNQNTEAFF.

The rearrangement joins TRBV27 to TRBJ2-7, with a possible D match to TRBD1 (6 bases). The CDR3 is made up of 15 amino acids. Between the trimmed V and J ends, which lost 4 bases and 3 bases, there was a span of 16 bases. Germline V gene lookup returns CDR1 MNHEY and CDR2 SMNVEV (reference sequence). CDR3 nucleotide sequence: TGTGCCAGCAGTTCCTCGACAGGACGGATCTACGAGCAGTACTTC. As protein: CASSSSTGRIYEQYF.

V is TRBV7-2 and J is TRBJ2-7, with a weak D call TRBD2 (6 bases). The CDR3 has 14 residues. Trimming took off 1 base at V and 4 bases at J, with 11 bases between the two ends. Germline V CDR1 and CDR2: SGHTA, FQGNSA. Written as DNA, the CDR3 is TGTGCCAGCAGCTTAGGGGGGACTGAGTACGAGCAGTACTTC. It specifies CASSLGGTEYEQYF. Full variable domain (remainder filled in from reference TRBV7-2 and TRBJ2-7): GAGVSQSPSNKVTEKGKDVELRCDPISGHTALYWYRQSLGQGLEFLIYFQGNSAPDKSGLPSDRFSAERTGGSVSTLTIQRTQQEDSAVYLCASSLGGTEYEQYFGPGTRLTVT.

The chain is built from TRBV28 and TRBJ1-5, with 7 bases fitting TRBD1. The CDR3 is 16 amino acids. V lost 6 bases and J lost 2; bases outside the gene matches: 10. In germline, CDR1 is MDHEN, CDR2 SYDVKM. In DNA form, the CDR3 reads TGTGCCAGCAGCTACTACAGGGGTGTAGGCAATCAGCCCCAGCATTTT. This gives the protein CASSYYRGVGNQPQHF.

CDR3 residues: CASSPAGAAKNIQYF. The CDR3 DNA is TGTGCCAGCAGCCCAGCGGGGGCGGCCAAAAACATTCAGTACTTC. The gene calls are TRBV5-4 and TRBJ2-4; the match to TRBD2 covers 8 bases. V gave up 4 bases and J gave up 1 base; unmatched junction bases: 4. The CDR3 consists of 15 residues. CDR1 and CDR2 (germline): SGHNT, YYREEE (reference sequence).

This clone was detected once. The V and J genes are TRBV6-1 and TRBJ2-2; D is unclear. The CDR3 is made up of 15 amino acids. CDR1 MNHNS and CDR2 SASEGT come from the germline V gene. The V end was cut by 2 bases, the J end by 4 bases, with 11 bases between. CDR3 sequence: CASSEFKVATGELFF. In nucleotides, the CDR3 is TGTGCCAGCAGTGAATTTAAGGTTGCCACCGGGGAGCTGTTTTTT.

The chain uses TRBV19 and TRBJ1-1, with D perhaps matching TRBD1 (5 bases). CDR1 and CDR2 (germline): LNHDA, SQIVND (reference sequence). This CDR3 comprises 15 residues. Between the trimmed V and J ends, which lost 4 bases and 1 base, there was a span of 13 bases. This chain's CDR3 is CASSRGSRSNTEAFF. The CDR3 bases are TGTGCCAGTAGTAGGGGCAGTCGCTCGAACACTGAAGCTTTCTTT.

This clone was counted a single time. This chain uses TRBV18 with TRBJ2-5, with 7 bases fitting TRBD1. The CDR3 is 16 amino acids. The V and J ends lost 1 base and 1 base, in that order; junction bases with no gene match: 6. Looked up from germline, CDR1 is KGHSH and CDR2 is LQKENI. CDR3: CASSPQGRGIQETQYF. CDR3 bases: TGTGCCAGCTCACCACAGGGCAGGGGGATCCAAGAGACCCAGTACTTC.

The V call is TRBV7-2, the J call TRBJ2-4; D unclear. Trimming removed 5 bases at V and 1 base at J, with 12 bases between. The V gene's germline CDR1 is SGHTA and CDR2 FQGNSA. The CDR3 totals 15 residues. DNA of the CDR3: TGTGCCAGCAGCCCGAGTTCTGGTGCCAAAAACATTCAGTACTTC. It specifies CASSPSSGAKNIQYF.

On this clone itself: Different DNA sequences within this sample yield the same CDR3. The gene calls are TRBV5-1 and TRBJ1-6; D is perhaps TRBD1 (6 bases). CDR1 and CDR2 from the germline V gene are SGHRS and YFSETQ. The CDR3 loop spans 14 amino acids. With 4 bases removed from V and 7 bases from J, the gap between germline ends came to 12 bases. CDR3 coding DNA: TGCGCCAGCAGCCTGCAGGGGTCCAATTCACCCCTCCACTTT. Protein: CASSLQGSNSPLHF.

The chain employs TRBV20-1 and TRBJ1-5; D is undetermined. CDR3 length equals 10 residues. The germline gives CDR1 DFQATT, CDR2 SNEGSKA (reference sequence). V was cut by 5 bases and J by 6 bases, with 5 bases left in between. The CDR3 loop is CSARSQPQHF. DNA for the CDR3: TGCAGTGCTCGTAGTCAGCCCCAGCATTTT.

The chain recombines TRBV12-5 with TRBJ2-1; 9 bases agree with TRBD1. The CDR3 contains 14 residues. V dropped 4 bases and J dropped 3; count of bases not matched to a gene: 1. CDR1 is LGHNT and CDR2 is FRNRAP in the germline V gene. For the CDR3, the DNA is TGTGCTAGTGGTTCGGGACAGGGCTACAATGAGCAGTTCTTC. Its protein is CASGSGQGYNEQFF.

The CDR3 nucleotides read TGCGCCAGCAGCTTGGGTCCCGGGACAGGGATCAACGAGCAGTACTTC. Amino acids: CASSLGPGTGINEQYF. The chain joins TRBV5-1 to TRBJ2-5; 9 bases match TRBD1. The J call is doubtful: the DNA matches TRBJ2-7 better. CDR1 is SGHRS, CDR2 YFSETQ, per germline. This CDR3 spans 16 amino acids.

This clone was seen more than once but under ten times. The V gene is TRBV11-2, the J gene TRBJ1-1, with 7 bases that match TRBD1. CDR1 and CDR2 (germline): SGHAT, FQNNGV. The CDR3 is 15 amino acids. J was trimmed by 0 bases and V by 1 base; bases with no gene match: 2. Here the CDR3 DNA reads TGTGCCAGCAGCTTAGGTACAGGGGTGAACACTGAAGCTTTCTTT. This sequence encodes CASSLGTGVNTEAFF.

The rearrangement uses TRBV11-2 and TRBJ2-7; D remains ambiguous. Trimming took off 6 bases at V and 0 bases at J, with 9 bases between the two ends. CDR1 and CDR2 (germline): SGHAT, FQNNGV. CDR3 length: 13 amino acids. The CDR3 reads CASRTLSSYEQYF. The CDR3 DNA follows: TGTGCCAGCAGGACGTTGAGCTCCTACGAGCAGTACTTC.

Of note for this clone: Distinct nucleotide sequences in the sample also encode this CDR3. V gene TRBV5-6 combines with J gene TRBJ1-2; 12 bases are a match to TRBD1. The CDR3 length is 15 residues. The trim removed 1 base at V and 4 bases at J, leaving 2 bases unmatched. Germline V gene sequence: CDR1 SGHDT, CDR2 YYEEEE. Written as DNA, the CDR3 is TGTGCCAGCAGCTTGCTGGGACAGGGGGCCTATGGCTACACCTTC. It encodes CASSLLGQGAYGYTF. The variable domain in full, with the rest retrieved from reference TRBV5-6 and TRBJ1-2, is DAGVTQSPTHLIKTRGQQVTLRCSPKSGHDTVSWYQQALGQGPQFIFQYYEEEERQRGNFPDRFSGHQFPNYSSELNVNALLLGDSALYLCASSLLGQGAYGYTFGSGTRLTVV.

The chain employs TRBV28 and TRBJ1-5; 7 bases agree with TRBD1. Losses at the gene ends were 7 bases for V and 0 bases for J; bases not matched to a gene: 9. This CDR3 has 16 amino acids. Looked up from germline, CDR1 is MDHEN and CDR2 is SYDVKM. CDR3 nucleotide sequence: TGTGCCAGCAACATCGGGACAGCCGATAGCAATCAGCCCCAGCATTTT. Translated: CASNIGTADSNQPQHF.

The rearrangement links TRBV6-4 to TRBJ1-6; D is unclear. V gave up 2 bases and J gave up 8 bases, with 7 bases separating them. Germline CDR1 reads MRHNA; CDR2 reads SNTAGT. The CDR3 has 13 amino acids. This CDR3 reads CASSDRLHSPLHF. The CDR3 DNA sequence: TGTGCCAGCAGTGACCGCCTTCATTCACCCCTCCACTTT.

The chain couples TRBV7-6 to TRBJ2-7; D is unresolved. The length of the CDR3 is 13 residues. V lost 5 bases, J lost 4 bases, and 12 bases lay in between. CDR1 and CDR2 from the germline V gene are SGHVS and FNYEAQ. CDR3 region: CASSERWGYEQYF. The CDR3, as DNA: TGTGCCAGCAGCGAAAGGTGGGGTTACGAGCAGTACTTC. The complete variable domain, with remaining parts taken from reference TRBV7-6 and TRBJ2-7, reads GAGVSQSPRYKVTKRGQDVALRCDPISGHVSLYWYRQALGQGPEFLTYFNYEAQQDKSGLPNDRFSAERPEGSISTLTIQRTEQRDSAMYRCASSERWGYEQYFGPGTRLTVT.

The CDR3 protein is CASSLTGINEQFF. CDR3 in DNA: TGTGCCAGCTCACTCACAGGGATCAATGAGCAGTTCTTC. V and J are TRBV18 and TRBJ2-1, with D tentatively TRBD1 (6 bases). The CDR3 extends over 13 amino acids. Trimming removed 4 bases at V and 6 bases at J, with 10 bases between. Germline V CDR1 and CDR2: KGHSH, LQKENI.

The rearrangement links TRBV7-7 to TRBJ2-7; 11 bases match TRBD1. J was trimmed by 6 bases and V by 1 base; bases with no gene match: 2. This CDR3 has 14 amino acids. CDR1 is SSHAT, CDR2 FNYEAQ, per germline (reference sequence). CDR3 loop: CASSLGTGGGEQYF. DNA for the CDR3: TGTGCCAGCAGCTTAGGGACAGGGGGCGGCGAGCAGTACTTC.

CDR3 DNA: TGTGCCAGCAGCTTGGTATTAGCGGGACACAATGAGCAGTTCTTC. It codes for CASSLVLAGHNEQFF. The chain couples TRBV5-5 to TRBJ2-1; 8 nucleotides align to TRBD2. Germline V CDR1 and CDR2: SGHKS, YYEKEE (reference sequence). The CDR3 extends over 15 amino acids. V shed 0 bases, J shed 5 bases, and the junction held 4 bases outside the gene matches.